This T cell receptor beta chain appears in the sequencing data of a study of post-analysis software for immune sequencing data. Carried by the TCR beta cDNA libraries were unique molecular identifiers. Each batch of roughly 1 to 11 million T cells produced hundreds of thousands of cDNA molecules. A single record per CDR3 protein comes from TCRdb applying MiXCR to the PCR reads. Of about 800,000 distinct CDR3 sequences in the sample, roughly 29% are singletons; the top ten hold under 0.7%. Study-wide findings and caveats: Strong co-clustering by F measure was evident for samples that had been prepared in the same batch. Those with multiple sclerosis, the patient group, showed significantly lower normalized Chao1 diversity than controls.

Remarks on this clonotype: The antigen is unknown.

This receptor was obtained from a girl aged 10-17 years with multiple sclerosis. Sequencing was carried out using blood.

DNA of the CDR3: TGTGCCAGCAGCTTGGACAGGGCAGCCTACGAGCAGTACTTC. Its translation: CASSLDRAAYEQYF. The chain is built from TRBV4-2 and TRBJ2-7; TRBD1 matches 8 bases. The CDR3 sequence is 14 residues long. V was pared by 5 bases and J by 2 bases, with 5 bases of the junction left unmatched. The germline CDR1 and CDR2 sequences are LGHNA and YNFKEQ.